This section outlines one T cell receptor beta chain sequence together with its context. Sequencing used immunoSEQ multiplex PCR; TCRdb keeps in-frame clones, though not all of them. This table holds tens of thousands of clones, about three quarters found once. Time point noted: baseline, week 1 (first vaccination visit). Treatment of the sample: pre-vaccination baseline after standard-of-care therapy. These data belong to a study of a mutant IDH1 vaccine in newly diagnosed glioma. Study-wide context: It was radiotherapy, temozolomide, or both that patients received previously, with most receiving both.

CDR1 is SGHTA, CDR2 FQGNSA, per germline. Trimming at V came to 4 bases and at J to 2 bases, leaving 5 bases not matched to a gene. This CDR3 is 15 amino acids long. This sequence joins TRBV7-2 and TRBJ2-5; TRBD2 aligns across 9 bases. This clonotype was obtained from a woman between 40 and 55 years old with glioma. The sequenced sample was PBMCs, obtained from a glioma patient treated with radiotherapy, temozolomide or both. The CDR3 protein is CASSSLAGKQETQYF. CDR3 coding DNA: TGTGCCAGCAGCTCGCTAGCGGGGAAACAAGAGACCCAGTACTTC.